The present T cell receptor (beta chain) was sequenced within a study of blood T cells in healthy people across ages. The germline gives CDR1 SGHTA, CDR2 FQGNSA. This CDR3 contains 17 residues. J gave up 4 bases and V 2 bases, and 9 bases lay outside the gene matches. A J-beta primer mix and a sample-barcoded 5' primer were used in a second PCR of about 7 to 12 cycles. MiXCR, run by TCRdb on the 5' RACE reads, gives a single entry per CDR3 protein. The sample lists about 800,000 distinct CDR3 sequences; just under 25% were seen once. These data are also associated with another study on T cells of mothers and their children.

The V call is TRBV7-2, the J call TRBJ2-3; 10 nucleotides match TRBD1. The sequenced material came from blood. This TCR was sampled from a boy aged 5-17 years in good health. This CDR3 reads CASSLYIDRGQADTQYF. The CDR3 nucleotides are TGTGCCAGCAGCTTATATATCGACAGGGGGCAAGCAGATACGCAGTATTTT.